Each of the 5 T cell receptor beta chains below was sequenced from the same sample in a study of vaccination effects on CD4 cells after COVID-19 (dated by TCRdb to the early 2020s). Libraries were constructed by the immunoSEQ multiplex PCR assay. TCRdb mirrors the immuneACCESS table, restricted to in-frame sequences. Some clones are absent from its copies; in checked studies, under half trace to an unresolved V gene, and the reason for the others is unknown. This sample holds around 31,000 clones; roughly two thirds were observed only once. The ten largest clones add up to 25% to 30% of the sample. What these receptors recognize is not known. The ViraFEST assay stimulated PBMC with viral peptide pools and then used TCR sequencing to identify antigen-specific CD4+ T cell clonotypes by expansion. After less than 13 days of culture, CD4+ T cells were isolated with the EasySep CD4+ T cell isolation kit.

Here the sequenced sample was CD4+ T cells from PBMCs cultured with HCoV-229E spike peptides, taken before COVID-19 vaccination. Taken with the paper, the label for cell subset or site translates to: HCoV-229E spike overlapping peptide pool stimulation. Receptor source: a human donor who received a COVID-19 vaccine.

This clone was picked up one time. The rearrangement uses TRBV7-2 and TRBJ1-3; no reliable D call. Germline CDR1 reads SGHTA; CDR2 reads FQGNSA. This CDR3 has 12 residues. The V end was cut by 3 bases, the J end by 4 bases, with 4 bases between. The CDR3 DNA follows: TGTGCCAGCAGCTTGGGGGGAAACACCATATATTTT. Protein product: CASSLGGNTIYF. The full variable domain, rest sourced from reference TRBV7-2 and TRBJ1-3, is GAGVSQSPSNKVTEKGKDVELRCDPISGHTALYWYRQSLGQGLEFLIYFQGNSAPDKSGLPSDRFSAERTGGSVSTLTIQRTQQEDSAVYLCASSLGGNTIYFGEGSWLTVV.

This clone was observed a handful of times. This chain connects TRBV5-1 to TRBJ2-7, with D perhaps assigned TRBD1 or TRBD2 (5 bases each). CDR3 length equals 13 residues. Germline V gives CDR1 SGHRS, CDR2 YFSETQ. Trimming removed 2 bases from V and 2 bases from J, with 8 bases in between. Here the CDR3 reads CASSFGGTYEQYF. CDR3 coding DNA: TGCGCCAGCAGCTTTGGGGGAACCTACGAGCAGTACTTC.

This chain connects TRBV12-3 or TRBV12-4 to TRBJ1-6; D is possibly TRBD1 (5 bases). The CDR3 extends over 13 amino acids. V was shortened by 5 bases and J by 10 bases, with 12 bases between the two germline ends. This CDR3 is CASSPGTGSPLHF. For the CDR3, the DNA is TGTGCCAGCAGTCCCGGGACGGGCTCACCCCTCCACTTT.

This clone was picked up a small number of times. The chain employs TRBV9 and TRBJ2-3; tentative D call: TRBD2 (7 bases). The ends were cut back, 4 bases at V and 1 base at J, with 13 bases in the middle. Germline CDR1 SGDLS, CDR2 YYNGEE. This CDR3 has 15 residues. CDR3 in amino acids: CASSNLGGGTDTQYF. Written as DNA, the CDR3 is TGTGCCAGCAGCAACCTAGGGGGGGGCACAGATACGCAGTATTTT.

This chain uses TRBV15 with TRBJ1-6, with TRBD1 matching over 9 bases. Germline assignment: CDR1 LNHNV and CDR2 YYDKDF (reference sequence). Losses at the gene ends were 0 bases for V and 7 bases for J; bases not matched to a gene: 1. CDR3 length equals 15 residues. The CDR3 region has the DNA TGTGCCACCAGCAGAGAGGGGACAGGGAATTCACCCCTCCACTTT. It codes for CATSREGTGNSPLHF.